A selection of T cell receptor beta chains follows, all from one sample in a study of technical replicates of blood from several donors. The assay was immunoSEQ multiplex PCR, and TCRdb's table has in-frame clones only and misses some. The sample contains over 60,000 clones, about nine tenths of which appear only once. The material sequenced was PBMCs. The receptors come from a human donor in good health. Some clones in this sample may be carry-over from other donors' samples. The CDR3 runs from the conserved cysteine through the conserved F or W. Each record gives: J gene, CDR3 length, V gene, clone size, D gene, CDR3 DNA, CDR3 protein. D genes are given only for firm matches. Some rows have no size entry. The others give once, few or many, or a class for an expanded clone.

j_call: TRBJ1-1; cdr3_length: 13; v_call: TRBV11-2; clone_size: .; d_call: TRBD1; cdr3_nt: TGTGCCAGCAGGAAAGGGACAGTCAATGAAGCTTTCTTT; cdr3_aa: CASRKGTVNEAFF
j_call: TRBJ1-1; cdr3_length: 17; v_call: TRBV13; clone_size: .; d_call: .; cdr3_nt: TGTGCCAGCAAAACGGAGGCGGATGCTTCTCAGAACACTGAAGCTTTCTTT; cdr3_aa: CASKTEADASQNTEAFF
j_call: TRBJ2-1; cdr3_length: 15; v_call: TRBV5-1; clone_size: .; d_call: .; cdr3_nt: TGCGCCAGCAGCGCAACAGTAGGGGACTACAATGAGCAGTTCTTC; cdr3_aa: CASSATVGDYNEQFF
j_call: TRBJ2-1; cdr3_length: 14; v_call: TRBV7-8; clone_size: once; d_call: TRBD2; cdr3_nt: TGTGCCAGCACCCACGGGGGGACCAACAATGAGCAGTTCTTC; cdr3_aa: CASTHGGTNNEQFF
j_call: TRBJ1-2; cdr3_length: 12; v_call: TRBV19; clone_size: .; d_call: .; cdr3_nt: TGTGCCAGTAGTCGGGGGGGGGATGGCTACACCTTC; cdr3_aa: CASSRGGDGYTF
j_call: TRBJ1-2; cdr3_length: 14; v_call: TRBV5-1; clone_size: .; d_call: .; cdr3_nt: TGCGCCAGCAGCTTACTCTGGGGCGACCATGGCTACACCTTC; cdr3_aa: CASSLLWGDHGYTF
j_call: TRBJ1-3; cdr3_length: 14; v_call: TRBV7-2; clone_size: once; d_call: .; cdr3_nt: TGTGCCAGCAGCTTTAGTCCCCCTGGAAACACCATATATTTT; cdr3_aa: CASSFSPPGNTIYF
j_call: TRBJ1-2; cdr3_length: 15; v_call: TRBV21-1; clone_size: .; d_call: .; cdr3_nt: TGTGCCAGCAGCAAAGGTCCCAGGGGGTCCAATGGCTACACCTTC; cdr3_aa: CASSKGPRGSNGYTF
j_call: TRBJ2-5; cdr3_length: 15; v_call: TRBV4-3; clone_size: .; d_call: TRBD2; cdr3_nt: TGCGCCAGCAGCCAAGATGCCTCCGGGAGGGGGACCCAGTACTTC; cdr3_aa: CASSQDASGRGTQYF
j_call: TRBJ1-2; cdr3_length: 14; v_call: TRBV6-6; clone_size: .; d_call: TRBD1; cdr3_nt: TGTGCCAGCAGTGACACAGGGGTTAACTATGGCTACACCTTC; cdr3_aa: CASSDTGVNYGYTF
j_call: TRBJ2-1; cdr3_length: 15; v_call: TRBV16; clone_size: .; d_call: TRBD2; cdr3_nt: TGTGCCAGCAGCCGGACGGGGGGAGGGAACAATGAGCAGTTCTTC; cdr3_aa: CASSRTGGGNNEQFF
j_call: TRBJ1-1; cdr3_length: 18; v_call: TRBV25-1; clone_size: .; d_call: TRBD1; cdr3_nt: TGTGCCAGCAGTGAATATCGGGACAGGGAAAAAGCGAACACTGAAGCTTTCTTT; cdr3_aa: CASSEYRDREKANTEAFF
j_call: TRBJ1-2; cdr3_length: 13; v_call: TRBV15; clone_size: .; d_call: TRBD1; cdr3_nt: TGTGCCACCAGCGCGGGGACAGCCTATGGCTACACCTTC; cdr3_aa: CATSAGTAYGYTF
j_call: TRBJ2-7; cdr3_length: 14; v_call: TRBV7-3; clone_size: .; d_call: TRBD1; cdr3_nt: TGTGCCAGCAGCTTGGGACAGTCCTCCTACGAGCAGTACTTC; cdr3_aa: CASSLGQSSYEQYF
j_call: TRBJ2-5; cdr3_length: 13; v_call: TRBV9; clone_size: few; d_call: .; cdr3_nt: TGTGCCAGCAGCCAAGGACAGCAAGAGACCCAGTACTTC; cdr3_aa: CASSQGQQETQYF
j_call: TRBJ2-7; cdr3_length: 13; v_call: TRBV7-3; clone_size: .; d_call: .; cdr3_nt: TGTGCCAGCAGCTTGGGGCGGGACTACGAGCAGTACTTC; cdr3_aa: CASSLGRDYEQYF
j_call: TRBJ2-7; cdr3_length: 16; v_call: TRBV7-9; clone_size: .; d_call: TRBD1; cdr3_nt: TGTGCCAGCAGCTTTAGAACCCGGACAGGAACCTACGAGCAGTACTTC; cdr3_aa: CASSFRTRTGTYEQYF
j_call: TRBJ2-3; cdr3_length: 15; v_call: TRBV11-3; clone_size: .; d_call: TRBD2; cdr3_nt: TGTGCCAGCAGCCGGGGGGGACTAGACACAGATACGCAGTATTTT; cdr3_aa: CASSRGGLDTDTQYF
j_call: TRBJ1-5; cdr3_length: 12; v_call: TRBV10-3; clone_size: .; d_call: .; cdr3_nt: TGTGCCATCAGTGAGTCGCGGGGCCCCCAGCATTTT; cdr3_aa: CAISESRGPQHF
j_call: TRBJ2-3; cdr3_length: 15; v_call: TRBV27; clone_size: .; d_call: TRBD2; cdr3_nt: TGTGCCAGCAGTTCTCTAGCGGGGGCCACAGATACGCAGTATTTT; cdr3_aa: CASSSLAGATDTQYF
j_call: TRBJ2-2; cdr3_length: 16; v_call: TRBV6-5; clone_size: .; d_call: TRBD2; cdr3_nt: TGTGCCAGCAGTTCTAGCGGGAGGGCCGGCACCGGGGAGTTGTTTTTT; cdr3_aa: CASSSSGRAGTGELFF
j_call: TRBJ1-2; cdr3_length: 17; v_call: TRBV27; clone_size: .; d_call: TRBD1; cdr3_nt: TGTGCCAGCAGGCTGGACAGGGCCCCATTTTGGGTGTATGGCTACACCTTC; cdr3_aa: CASRLDRAPFWVYGYTF
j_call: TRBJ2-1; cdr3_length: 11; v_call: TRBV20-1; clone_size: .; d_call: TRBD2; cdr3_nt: TGCAGTGCGGAGCGGGGACGGGAGCAGTTCTTC; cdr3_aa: CSAERGREQFF
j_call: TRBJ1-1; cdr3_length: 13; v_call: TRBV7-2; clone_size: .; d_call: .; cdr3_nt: TGTGCCAGCAGCAACACAGTGAACACTGAAGCTTTCTTT; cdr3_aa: CASSNTVNTEAFF
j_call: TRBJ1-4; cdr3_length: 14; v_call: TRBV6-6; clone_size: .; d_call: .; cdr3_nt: TGTGCCAGCACCAACAGGGCAACTAATGAAAAACTGTTTTTT; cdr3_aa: CASTNRATNEKLFF
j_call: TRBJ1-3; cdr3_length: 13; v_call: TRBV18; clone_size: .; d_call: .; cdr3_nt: TGTGCCAGCTCACCCCCCGGGGAAAACACCATATATTTT; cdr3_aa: CASSPPGENTIYF
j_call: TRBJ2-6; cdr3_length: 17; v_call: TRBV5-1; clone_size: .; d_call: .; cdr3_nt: TGCGCCAGCAGCCCTAGGATGCGGACAGATGGGGCCAACGTCCTGACTTTC; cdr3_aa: CASSPRMRTDGANVLTF
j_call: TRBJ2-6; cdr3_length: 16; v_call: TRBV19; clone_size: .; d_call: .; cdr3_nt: TGTGCCAGTAGTGCCCAACAGGGATCTGGGGCCAACGTCCTGACTTTC; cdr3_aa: CASSAQQGSGANVLTF
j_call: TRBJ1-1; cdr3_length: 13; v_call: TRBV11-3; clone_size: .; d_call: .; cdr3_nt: TGTGCCAGCAGCTTCCAGGGGCCCCGTGAAGCTTTCTTT; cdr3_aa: CASSFQGPREAFF
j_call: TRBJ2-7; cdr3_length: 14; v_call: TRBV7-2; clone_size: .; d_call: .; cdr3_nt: TGTGCCAGCAGCTTTGAGGCGGGCCGCTACGAGCAGTACTTC; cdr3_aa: CASSFEAGRYEQYF
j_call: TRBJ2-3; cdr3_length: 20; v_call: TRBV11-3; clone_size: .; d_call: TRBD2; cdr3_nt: TGTGCCAGCAGGGTTCAGCTGCAGGGCGGGAGGGCCTATGTAACAGATACGCAGTATTTT; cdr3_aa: CASRVQLQGGRAYVTDTQYF
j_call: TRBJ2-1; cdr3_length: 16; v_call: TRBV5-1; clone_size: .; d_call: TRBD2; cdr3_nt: TGCGCCAGCAGCCCCAGCGGCGGGGGATACTACAATGAGCAGTTCTTC; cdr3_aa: CASSPSGGGYYNEQFF
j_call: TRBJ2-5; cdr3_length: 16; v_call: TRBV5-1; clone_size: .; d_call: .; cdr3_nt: TGCGCCAGCAGACCAGCCCAAACCGGGGATAAAGAGACCCAGTACTTC; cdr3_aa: CASRPAQTGDKETQYF
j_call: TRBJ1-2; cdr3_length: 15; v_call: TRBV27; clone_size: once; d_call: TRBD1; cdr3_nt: TGTGCCAGCAGTTCCTTTGGGACAGACAACTATGGCTACACCTTC; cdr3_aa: CASSSFGTDNYGYTF
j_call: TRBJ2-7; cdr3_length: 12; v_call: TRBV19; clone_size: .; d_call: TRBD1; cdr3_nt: TGTGCCAGTAGCGACAGGGGGCGGGAGCAGTACTTC; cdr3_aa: CASSDRGREQYF
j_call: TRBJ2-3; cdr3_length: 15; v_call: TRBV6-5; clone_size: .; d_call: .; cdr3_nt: TGTGCCAGCAGGTTAGCGGAATCTAGCACAGATACGCAGTATTTT; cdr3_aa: CASRLAESSTDTQYF
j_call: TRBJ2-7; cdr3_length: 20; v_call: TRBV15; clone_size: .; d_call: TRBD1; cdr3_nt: TGTGCCACCAGCAGAGATAACAACAGGGGGTCTTTCCCCCCATACTACGAGCAGTACTTC; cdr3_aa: CATSRDNNRGSFPPYYEQYF
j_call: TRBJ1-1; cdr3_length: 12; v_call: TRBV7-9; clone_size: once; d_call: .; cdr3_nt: TGTGCCAGCAGCTTCATTACAGGAGAAGCTTTCTTT; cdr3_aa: CASSFITGEAFF
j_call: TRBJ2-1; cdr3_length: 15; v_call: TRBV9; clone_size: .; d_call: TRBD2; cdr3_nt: TGTGCCAGCAGCGCGATAGCGGGAGGCTTCAATGAGCAGTTCTTC; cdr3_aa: CASSAIAGGFNEQFF
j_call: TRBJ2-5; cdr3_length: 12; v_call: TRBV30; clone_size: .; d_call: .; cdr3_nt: TGTGCCTGGAGTGTCCGAGGGGGGACCCAGTACTTC; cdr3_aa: CAWSVRGGTQYF
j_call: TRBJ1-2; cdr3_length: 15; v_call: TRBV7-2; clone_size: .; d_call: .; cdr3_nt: TGTGCCAGCAGCCTACCCGGGCAGCGGGGCGATGGCTACACCTTC; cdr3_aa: CASSLPGQRGDGYTF
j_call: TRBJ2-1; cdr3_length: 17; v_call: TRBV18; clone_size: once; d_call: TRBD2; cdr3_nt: TGTGCCAGCTCACCCGGACTAGCGGGGGACGCTTGGGATGAGCAGTTCTTC; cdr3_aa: CASSPGLAGDAWDEQFF
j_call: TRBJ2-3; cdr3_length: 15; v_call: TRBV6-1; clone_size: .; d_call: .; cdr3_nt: TGTGCACTAGGACCGGGACACTCTAGCACAGATACGCAGTATTTT; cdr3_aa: CALGPGHSSTDTQYF
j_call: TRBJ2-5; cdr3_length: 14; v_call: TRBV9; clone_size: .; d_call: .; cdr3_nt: TGTGCCAGCAGCGTAGGAAACTCCCAAGAGACCCAGTACTTC; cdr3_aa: CASSVGNSQETQYF
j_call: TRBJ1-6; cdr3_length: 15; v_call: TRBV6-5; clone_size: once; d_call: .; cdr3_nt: TGTGCCAGCAGTTACGAAACGGAGGCGAGCTCACCCCTCCACTTT; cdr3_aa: CASSYETEASSPLHF
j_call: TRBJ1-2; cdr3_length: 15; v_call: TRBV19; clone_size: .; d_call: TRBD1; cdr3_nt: TGTGCCAGTAGACTCTCGGACAGGACTAACTATGGCTACACCTTC; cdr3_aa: CASRLSDRTNYGYTF
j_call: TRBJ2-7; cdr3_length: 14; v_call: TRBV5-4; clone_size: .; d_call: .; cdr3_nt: TGTGCCAGCAGCCCTGGCCCCACCCCCGGGGAGCAGTACTTC; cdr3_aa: CASSPGPTPGEQYF
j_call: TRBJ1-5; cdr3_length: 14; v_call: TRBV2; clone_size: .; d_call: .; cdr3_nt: TGTGCCAGCAGTGAAGGCAGGGGCCAGCAGCCCCAGCATTTT; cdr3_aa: CASSEGRGQQPQHF
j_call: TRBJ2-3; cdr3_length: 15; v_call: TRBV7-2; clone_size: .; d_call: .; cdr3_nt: TGTGCCAGCAGCTTAGGGCAGGGTAGGACAGATACGCAGTATTTT; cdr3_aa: CASSLGQGRTDTQYF
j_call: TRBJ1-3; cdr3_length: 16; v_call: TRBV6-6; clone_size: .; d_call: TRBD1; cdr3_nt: TGTGCCAGCAGTTACACAGGGACAGAGCCAGGAAACACCATATATTTT; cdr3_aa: CASSYTGTEPGNTIYF
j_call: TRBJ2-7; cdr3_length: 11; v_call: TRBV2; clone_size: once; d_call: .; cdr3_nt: TGTGCCAGCAGCCCCAACTACGAGCAGTACTTC; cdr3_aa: CASSPNYEQYF
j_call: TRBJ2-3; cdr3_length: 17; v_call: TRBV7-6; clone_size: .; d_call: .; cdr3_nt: TGTGCCAGCAGCGGCAAGCCCAGGCCCACTAGCACAGATACGCAGTATTTT; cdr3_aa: CASSGKPRPTSTDTQYF
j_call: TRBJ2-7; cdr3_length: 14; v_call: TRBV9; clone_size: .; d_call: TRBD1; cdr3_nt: TGTGCCAGCAGCCTCGGGACAGGGGGCCACGAGCAGTACTTC; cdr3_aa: CASSLGTGGHEQYF
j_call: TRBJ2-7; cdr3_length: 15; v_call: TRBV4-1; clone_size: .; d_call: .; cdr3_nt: TGCGCCAGCAGCAGACCGACAGGCAGCTCCTACGAGCAGTACTTC; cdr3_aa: CASSRPTGSSYEQYF
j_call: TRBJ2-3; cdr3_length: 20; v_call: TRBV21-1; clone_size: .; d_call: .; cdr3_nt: TGTGCCAGCAGCCTAAGGGTGGACTCCGGGACTAGCGATAGCACAGATACGCAGTATTTT; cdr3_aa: CASSLRVDSGTSDSTDTQYF
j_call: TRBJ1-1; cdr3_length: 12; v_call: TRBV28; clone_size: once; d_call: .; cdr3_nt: TGTGCCAGCCGGGGGTACCAAGCTGAAGCTTTCTTT; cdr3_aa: CASRGYQAEAFF